This TCR beta chain is from a study of T cell repertoires in cytomegalovirus infection. The wider study: Matching HLA type, along with CMV infection, was indicated by public TCR beta signatures.

V lost 5 bases, J lost 6 bases, and 14 bases lay in between. Germline V gene lookup returns CDR1 MNHEY and CDR2 SVGEGT. This CDR3 has 14 amino acids. TCRdb ran MiXCR on the reads and lists one entry per CDR3 protein. The sample contains about 160,000 distinct CDR3 sequences, about 20% of which appear only once. This clonotype was seen a handful of times. Its target is not known. The rearrangement links TRBV6-2 or TRBV6-3 to TRBJ2-1, with a tentative D call TRBD1 (5 bases). This specimen was CD8+ T cells from cultured PBMCs, taken from culture after CMV antigen stimulation. The source of this sequence is a human donor in good health (CMV status not recorded). Some clones in this sample may be carry-over from other donors' samples. The CDR3 region has the DNA TGTGCCAGCAGTACGGTAGGGGCGTCCAATGAGCAGTTCTTC. Residues: CASSTVGASNEQFF.